The entry that follows covers one TCR beta chain sequence. Its antigen is not identified. This record comes from a study of post-analysis software for immune sequencing data. Background on the study: Some patients lacked subtype; others had relapsing-remitting, secondary progressive or progressive-relapsing disease. Study-level results: Same-batch samples co-clustered strongly by F measure. TRBV segments more frequent in patients than in controls numbered roughly 5 and included TRBV5-6, TRBV5-1 and TRBV20-1. Compared with controls, patients showed significantly lower normalized Chao1 diversity.

Unique-molecular-identifier-tagged TCR beta cDNA libraries were used. The yield from about 1 to 10 million T cells was some 500,000 cDNA molecules in total. TCRdb reanalysed the PCR reads using MiXCR and keeps one entry per CDR3 protein. The profile covers roughly 700,000 distinct CDR3 sequences, with about 27% appearing a single time and roughly 0.57% taken by the ten largest. The CDR3 spans 18 residues. V dropped 3 bases and J dropped 2; count of bases not matched to a gene: 14. In germline, CDR1 is DFQATT, CDR2 SNEGSKA (reference sequence). The rearrangement joins TRBV20-1 to TRBJ2-3; 10 nucleotides agree with TRBD2. The TCR sequence derives from a girl under 18 with multiple sclerosis. The specimen was blood. CDR3 nucleotide sequence: TGCAGTGCTAGGACTCCCCTCGGACTAGCGGAGGCCACAGATACGCAGTATTTT. This encodes CSARTPLGLAEATDTQYF.